What follows describes a single TCR beta chain. V lost 3 bases and J 8 bases, leaving 16 bases between the germline ends. The CDR3 covers 14 residues. In germline, CDR1 is LNHDA, CDR2 SQIVND (reference sequence). The sample belongs to a study of T cell responses to AZD1222 COVID-19 vaccine. Generated by immunoSEQ multiplex PCR, the TCRdb table keeps only in-frame clones and is missing some. This sample has approximately 140,000 clones, with roughly 89% found just once. The sequencing used peripheral blood, collected on day 0 of AZD1222 vaccination. The TCR was taken from an adult in good health. The genes are TRBV19 and TRBJ1-2, with D perhaps matching TRBD1 (6 bases). The CDR3 region is CASSISDRIWGYTF. CDR3 nucleotides: TGTGCCAGTAGTATCTCCGACAGGATCTGGGGCTACACCTTC.